This TCR beta chain came from a study of blood T cell repertoires in COVID-19. Study background: There were acute and convalescent COVID-19 samples, and they came from the United States, Italy and Spain. T cells, B-cell-depleted T cells, or PBMCs supplied cDNA or gDNA.

Authors' data handling: Amplified reference gene primers provided the basis for estimating nucleated cell counts. Produced via immunoSEQ multiplex PCR; TCRdb's table is partial and in-frame only. V and J calls and clone size are as listed in that table; D and trimming were resolved from the DNA. The sample contains 60,000 to 70,000 clones, over 75% of which appear only once. This CDR3 is 16 amino acids long. V gave up 0 bases and J gave up 7 bases; unmatched junction bases: 7. Germline V gene data show CDR1 as SGHNT and CDR2 as YENEEA. The sequence was collected from a man older than 75 with acute or convalescent COVID-19. This rearrangement joins TRBV11-3 to TRBJ1-4; 8 nucleotides agree with TRBD1. The sequencing input was peripheral blood. CDR3 coding DNA: TGTGCCAGCAGCTTAGATCGGGGCAGGGGGCCTGAAAAACTGTTTTTT. It translates to CASSLDRGRGPEKLFF.